This T cell receptor beta chain comes out of a study of T cell repertoires in cytomegalovirus infection. Study observations and caveats: HLA-C-restricted CMV-specific TCR beta clonotypes were dominant in the ex vivo response.

The CDR3 spans 16 residues. CDR1 is SGHTA and CDR2 is FQGNSA in the germline V gene. Unmatched junction bases numbered 5, after V lost 1 base and J lost 8 bases. Points on this clonotype: The antigen is undetermined.

A single record per CDR3 protein comes from TCRdb applying MiXCR to the reads. The profile shows hundreds of thousands of distinct CDR3 sequences, just under 30% of them singletons. The chain combines TRBV7-2 with TRBJ2-2; 12 nucleotides align to TRBD1. Sequencing was performed on cultured PBMCs, taken from culture after CMV antigen stimulation. The receptor was derived from a human donor in good health (CMV status not recorded). Some clones in this sample may be carry-over from other donors' samples. CDR3 sequence: CASSLVGQGASGELFF. CDR3 nucleotide sequence: TGTGCCAGCAGCTTAGTGGGACAGGGGGCGTCGGGGGAGCTGTTTTTT.